These T cell receptor beta chains were read from a single sample in a study of shared clonotypes between healthy human individuals. TCRdb keeps only in-frame clones here, not all; method: immunoSEQ multiplex PCR. The sample has roughly 1.4 million clones; around 98.5% are singletons. The specimen was naive CD4+ T cells sorted from blood. Source of these receptors: a man aged 25 to 45 in good health. Each CDR3 is given with its conserved first and last residue. D genes are given only for firm matches. Expanded clones get a size class; other rows say once, few or many, or leave the size out.

clone size,J gene,V gene,D gene,CDR3 protein,CDR3 DNA
NA,TRBJ1-3,TRBV7-6,NA,CASSLVGSSGNTIYF,TGTGCCAGCAGCTTAGTGGGAAGCTCTGGAAACACCATATATTTT
NA,TRBJ1-4,TRBV5-1,NA,CASSPEGLDEKLFF,TGCGCCAGCAGCCCGGAGGGGTTGGATGAAAAACTGTTTTTT
NA,TRBJ2-5,TRBV25-1,TRBD1,CASSEYGQGAQETQYF,TGTGCCAGCAGTGAATATGGACAGGGGGCCCAAGAGACCCAGTACTTC
NA,TRBJ1-1,TRBV28,NA,CASSSSLNTEAFF,TGTGCCAGCAGTTCTTCACTGAACACTGAAGCTTTCTTT
NA,TRBJ1-5,TRBV7-8,NA,CASSSVLGQPQHF,TGTGCCAGCAGCTCTGTCCTAGGGCAGCCCCAGCATTTT
NA,TRBJ2-7,TRBV5-1,TRBD1,CASSPGQARSEQYF,TGCGCCAGCAGCCCGGGACAGGCCCGAAGCGAGCAGTACTTC
NA,TRBJ2-5,TRBV11-2,NA,CASSPGRAETQYF,TGTGCCAGCAGCCCCGGACGGGCGGAGACCCAGTACTTC
NA,TRBJ1-4,TRBV5-1,TRBD1,CASSKTGGGEKLFF,TGCGCCAGCAGTAAGACAGGGGGTGGTGAAAAACTGTTTTTT
NA,TRBJ1-1,TRBV29-1,NA,CSVERQGQTEAFF,TGCAGCGTTGAGAGGCAGGGCCAGACTGAAGCTTTCTTT
NA,TRBJ1-2,TRBV19,NA,CASSWGEANYGYTF,TGTGCCAGTAGTTGGGGGGAAGCTAACTATGGCTACACCTTC
NA,TRBJ2-4,TRBV25-1,TRBD1,CASSANRGRGNIQYF,TGTGCCAGCAGTGCCAACAGGGGCCGGGGAAACATTCAGTACTTC
few,TRBJ1-5,TRBV18,NA,CASSPPHQPQHF,TGTGCCAGCTCACCACCGCATCAGCCCCAGCATTTT
NA,TRBJ1-4,TRBV18,NA,CASSPDRATNEKLFF,TGTGCCAGCTCGCCCGACAGAGCAACTAATGAAAAACTGTTTTTT
NA,TRBJ2-2,TRBV7-9,NA,CASNPSGPSVNTGELFF,TGTGCCAGCAACCCTAGTGGGCCTAGCGTGAACACCGGGGAGCTGTTTTTT
NA,TRBJ1-2,TRBV2,NA,CARGRQVESNGYTF,TGTGCCAGGGGAAGACAGGTAGAGTCGAATGGCTACACCTTC
NA,TRBJ1-2,TRBV7-9,TRBD1,CASSYPGQNYGYTF,TGTGCCAGCAGCTACCCGGGACAGAACTATGGCTACACCTTC
NA,TRBJ2-3,TRBV5-1,TRBD1,CASSLAGTGLWSDTQYF,TGCGCCAGCAGCTTGGCCGGGACAGGGTTGTGGTCAGATACGCAGTATTTT
NA,TRBJ1-5,TRBV7-2,TRBD1,CASSLAFDRAGNQPQHF,TGTGCCAGCAGCTTAGCCTTCGACAGGGCGGGCAATCAGCCCCAGCATTTT
NA,TRBJ1-2,TRBV18,TRBD1,CASSPPGRDSYGYTF,TGTGCCAGCTCACCTCCGGGGAGGGACAGCTATGGCTACACCTTC
NA,TRBJ2-1,TRBV27,TRBD2,CASSLHLSGSKYNEQFF,TGTGCCAGCAGTCTCCACCTTAGCGGGAGTAAGTACAATGAGCAGTTCTTC
NA,TRBJ2-1,TRBV7-2,TRBD2,CASSLAGTSGRANEQFF,TGTGCCAGCAGCTTAGCAGGGACTAGCGGGAGGGCTAATGAGCAGTTCTTC
NA,TRBJ2-1,TRBV9,TRBD2,CASSPRRLAVYNEQFF,TGTGCCAGCAGCCCAAGACGGCTAGCGGTCTACAATGAGCAGTTCTTC
NA,TRBJ2-7,TRBV15,NA,CATSEGLTSYEQYF,TGTGCCACCAGCGAGGGACTGACGTCCTACGAGCAGTACTTC
NA,TRBJ1-4,TRBV7-9,NA,CASSLDMFNEKLFF,TGTGCCAGCAGCTTGGATATGTTCAATGAAAAACTGTTTTTT
once,TRBJ1-2,TRBV4-2,TRBD1,CASLGQAPYGYTF,TGTGCCAGCTTGGGACAGGCCCCATATGGCTACACCTTC
NA,TRBJ2-1,TRBV7-3,TRBD2,CASSLVGGQTGNEQFF,TGTGCCAGCAGCTTAGTGGGAGGGCAAACGGGCAATGAGCAGTTCTTC
NA,TRBJ2-3,TRBV5-1,NA,CASSLLGTDTQYF,TGCGCCAGCAGCTTGTTGGGAACAGATACGCAGTATTTT
NA,TRBJ2-2,TRBV13,TRBD2,CASKFSAGGPVTGELFF,TGTGCCAGCAAATTCTCAGCGGGAGGGCCGGTCACCGGGGAGCTGTTTTTT
NA,TRBJ2-2,TRBV28,NA,CANGPNTGELFF,TGTGCCAACGGACCGAACACCGGGGAGCTGTTTTTT